Reported below is one T cell receptor beta chain. This sample is part of a study of human T cells and chemical hapten exposure. Background on the study: Throughout a study of 20 to 25 weeks, patients underwent weekly scalp administration of diphenylcyclopropenone doses. Patch tests of 0.01% DPC on the upper back were read at 6 days.

A single record per CDR3 protein comes from TCRdb applying MiXCR to the RACE reads. The profile shows roughly 380,000 distinct CDR3 sequences, 5.1% of them singletons. As for time point: pre-sensitization, week 0. Treatment meaning: therapeutic diphenylcyclopropenone sensitization with weekly scalp DPC. The germline V and J ends were trimmed by 2 bases and 7 bases, with 12 bases remaining between them. The CDR3 consists of 13 residues. Germline V CDR1 and CDR2: MNHEY, SVGEGT. This TCR derives from a woman between 45 and 60 years old with alopecia areata. Some clones in this sample may be carry-over from other donors' samples. The chain recombines TRBV6-2 or TRBV6-3 with TRBJ2-7, with a weak D call TRBD1 (6 bases). Sequencing used whole blood, obtained in connection with sensitization to the hapten diphenylcyclopropenone (DPC). CDR3 bases: TGTGCCAGCAGTTACCCGGGACATTGGGAGCAGTACTTC. This codes for CASSYPGHWEQYF.